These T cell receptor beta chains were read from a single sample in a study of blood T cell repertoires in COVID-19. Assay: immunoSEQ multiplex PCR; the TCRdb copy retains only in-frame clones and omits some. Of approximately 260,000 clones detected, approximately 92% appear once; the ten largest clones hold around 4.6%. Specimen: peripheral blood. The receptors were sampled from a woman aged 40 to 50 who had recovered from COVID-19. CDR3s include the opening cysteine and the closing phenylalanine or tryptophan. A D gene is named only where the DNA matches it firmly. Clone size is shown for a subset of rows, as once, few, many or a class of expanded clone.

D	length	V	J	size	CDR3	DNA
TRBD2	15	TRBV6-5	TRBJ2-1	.	CASRLAGVTYNEQFF	TGTGCCAGCCGACTAGCGGGGGTTACCTACAATGAGCAGTTCTTC
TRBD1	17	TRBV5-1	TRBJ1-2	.	CASSLVTGTGSNYGYTF	TGCGCCAGCAGCTTGGTTACCGGGACAGGGTCTAACTATGGCTACACCTTC
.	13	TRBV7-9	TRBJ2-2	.	CASSSSWSGELFF	TGTGCCAGCAGCTCTAGCTGGTCCGGGGAGCTGTTTTTT
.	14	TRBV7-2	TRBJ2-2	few	CASSLTANTGELFF	TGTGCCAGCAGCTTAACAGCGAACACCGGGGAGCTGTTTTTT
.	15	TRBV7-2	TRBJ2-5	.	CASSFRSREGETQYF	TGTGCCAGCAGCTTCCGCTCCCGGGAAGGGGAGACCCAGTACTTC
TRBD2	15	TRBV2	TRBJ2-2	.	CASTRLAGYTGELFF	TGTGCCAGCACTAGACTAGCGGGATACACCGGGGAGCTGTTTTTT
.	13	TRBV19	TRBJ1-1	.	CASTQGMNTEAFF	TGTGCCAGTACCCAGGGGATGAACACTGAAGCTTTCTTT
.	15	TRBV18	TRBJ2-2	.	CASSPTRQDTGELFF	TGTGCCAGCTCACCAACTAGACAGGACACCGGGGAGCTGTTTTTT
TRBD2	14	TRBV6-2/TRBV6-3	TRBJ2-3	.	CASSESGNTDTQYF	TGTGCCAGCAGTGAGAGCGGGAACACAGATACGCAGTATTTT
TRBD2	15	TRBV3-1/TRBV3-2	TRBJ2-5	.	CASTWLAGGQETQYF	TGTGCCAGCACCTGGCTAGCGGGAGGTCAGGAGACCCAGTACTTC
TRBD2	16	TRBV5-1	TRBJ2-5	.	CASSPPGTSFFETQYF	TGCGCCAGCAGCCCTCCCGGGACTAGCTTTTTCGAGACCCAGTACTTC
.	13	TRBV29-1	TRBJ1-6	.	CSVGHTGDSPLHF	TGCAGCGTAGGGCACACCGGGGATTCACCCCTCCACTTT
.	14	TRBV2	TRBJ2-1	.	CASRKGGGPNEQFF	TGTGCCAGCCGGAAAGGGGGGGGGCCCAATGAGCAGTTCTTC
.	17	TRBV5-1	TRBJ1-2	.	CASSPRTVLGPGYGYTF	TGCGCCAGCAGCCCCCGCACTGTGTTGGGGCCAGGGTATGGCTACACCTTC
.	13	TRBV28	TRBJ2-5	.	CASSLTAKETQYF	TGTGCCAGCAGTCTGACAGCTAAAGAGACCCAGTACTTC
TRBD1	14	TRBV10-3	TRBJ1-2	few	CAITNRQGNYGYTF	TGTGCCATCACTAACAGACAGGGTAACTATGGCTACACCTTC
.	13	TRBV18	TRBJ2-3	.	CASSPRPPDTQYF	TGTGCCAGCTCACCACGGCCACCAGATACGCAGTATTTT
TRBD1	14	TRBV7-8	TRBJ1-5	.	CASRSGTDNQPQHF	TGTGCCAGCAGATCCGGGACAGACAATCAGCCCCAGCATTTT
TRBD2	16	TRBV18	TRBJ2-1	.	CASSPRRASGSYEQFF	TGTGCCAGCTCACCACGCCGGGCTAGCGGGAGCTATGAGCAGTTCTTC
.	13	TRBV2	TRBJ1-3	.	CATAEGAGNTIYF	TGTGCCACTGCCGAGGGAGCTGGAAACACCATATATTTT
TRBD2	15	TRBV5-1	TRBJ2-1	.	CASSLISGGANEQFF	TGCGCCAGCAGCTTGATTAGCGGGGGGGCGAATGAGCAGTTCTTC
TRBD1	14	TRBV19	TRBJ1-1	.	CASSIRGGETEAFF	TGTGCCAGTAGTATCAGAGGGGGCGAAACTGAAGCTTTCTTT
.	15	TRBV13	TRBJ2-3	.	CASSLVSGSTDTQYF	TGTGCCAGCAGCTTAGTCAGCGGAAGCACAGATACGCAGTATTTT
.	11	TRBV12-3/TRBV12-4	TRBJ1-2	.	CASSTNYGYTF	TGTGCCAGCAGTACAAACTATGGCTACACCTTC
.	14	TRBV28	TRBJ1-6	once	CAIMLSSYNSPLHF	TGTGCCATCATGTTGAGCTCCTATAATTCACCCCTCCACTTT
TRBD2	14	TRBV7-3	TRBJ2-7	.	CASSPGGSTYEQYF	TGTGCCAGCAGCCCGGGGGGTTCCACCTACGAGCAGTACTTC
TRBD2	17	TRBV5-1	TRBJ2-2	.	CASSLDLAGANTGELFF	TGCGCCAGCAGCTTGGATTTGGCGGGGGCGAACACCGGGGAGCTGTTTTTT
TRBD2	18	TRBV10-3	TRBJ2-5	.	CAISESPIRGGLKGTQYF	TGTGCCATCAGTGAGTCGCCGATCCGGGGGGGCCTAAAGGGGACCCAGTACTTC
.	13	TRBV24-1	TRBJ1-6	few	CATQDSYNSPLHF	TGTGCCACCCAGGACTCCTATAATTCACCCCTCCACTTT
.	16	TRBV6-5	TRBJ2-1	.	CASSYSGSWALDEQFF	TGTGCCAGCAGTTACTCTGGCAGCTGGGCTCTGGATGAGCAGTTCTTC
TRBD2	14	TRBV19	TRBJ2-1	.	CASTPGLAGGEQFF	TGTGCCAGTACGCCGGGACTAGCGGGAGGTGAGCAGTTCTTC
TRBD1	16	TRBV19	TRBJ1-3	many	CASSIEGQGGGNTIYF	TGTGCCAGTAGTATAGAGGGACAGGGTGGTGGAAACACCATATATTTT
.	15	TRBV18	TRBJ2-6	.	CASSSGSSGANVLTF	TGTGCCAGCTCATCCGGGAGCTCTGGGGCCAACGTCCTGACTTTC
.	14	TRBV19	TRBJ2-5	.	CASSNDRFGETQYF	TGTGCCAGTAGCAACGACAGGTTCGGAGAGACCCAGTACTTC
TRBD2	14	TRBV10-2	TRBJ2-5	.	CASRSAGEIETQYF	TGCGCCAGCAGAAGCGCGGGAGAAATTGAGACCCAGTACTTC
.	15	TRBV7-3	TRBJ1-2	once	CASSPGTYPNYGYTF	TGTGCCAGCAGCCCTGGGACATACCCTAACTATGGCTACACCTTC
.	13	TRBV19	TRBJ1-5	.	CASRGQANQPQHF	TGTGCCAGTAGAGGCCAGGCCAATCAGCCCCAGCATTTT
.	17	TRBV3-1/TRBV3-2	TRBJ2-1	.	CASSKTRRGRWGPEQFF	TGTGCCAGCAGCAAGACGAGGAGGGGGCGCTGGGGTCCTGAGCAGTTCTTC
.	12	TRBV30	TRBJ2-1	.	CAWSVNTQEQFF	TGTGCCTGGAGTGTAAACACCCAAGAGCAGTTCTTC
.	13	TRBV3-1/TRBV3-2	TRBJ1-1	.	CASSQALVSEAFF	TGTGCCAGCAGCCAAGCCTTGGTCAGTGAAGCTTTCTTT
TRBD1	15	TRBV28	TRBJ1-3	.	CASRETGGPGNTIYF	TGTGCCAGCAGGGAGACAGGGGGCCCTGGAAACACCATATATTTT